This is a list of T cell receptor beta chains from one sample in a study of T cell responses to AZD1222 COVID-19 vaccine. Profiled with immunoSEQ multiplex PCR; TCRdb holds only in-frame clones, not every one. This table holds approximately 190,000 clones, roughly 92% found once. Specimen: peripheral blood, collected on day 0 of AZD1222 vaccination. The receptors originated from an adult in good health. CDR3s include the opening cysteine and the closing phenylalanine or tryptophan. A D gene is named only where the DNA matches it firmly. Only part of the rows carry a size: once, few, many, or a class if the clone is expanded.

.	TRBJ2-1	TRBV30	once	TGTGCCTGGAGTACCGGGCCGATGACCTACAATGAGCAGTTCTTC	CAWSTGPMTYNEQFF
.	TRBJ1-1	TRBV6-2/TRBV6-3	once	TGTGCCAGCAGTTACCCGAACACTGAAGCTTTCTTT	CASSYPNTEAFF
TRBD1	TRBJ1-2	TRBV14	.	TGTGCCAGCAGCCAAAAACCACCGGGACAGGGGGCGTTTGGCTACACCTTC	CASSQKPPGQGAFGYTF
TRBD2	TRBJ2-2	TRBV9	.	TGTGCCAGCAGCGTAAACGGGGGGGCCTTCCCCGGGGAGCTGTTTTTT	CASSVNGGAFPGELFF
TRBD1	TRBJ2-7	TRBV25-1	.	TGTGCCAGCAGTGAACCGGGACAGGGTACCTACGAGCAGTACTTC	CASSEPGQGTYEQYF
.	TRBJ2-3	TRBV7-9	.	TGTGCCAGCAGCGCCACCTTCAGCTGGGACTCTTACACAGATACGCAGTATTTT	CASSATFSWDSYTDTQYF
.	TRBJ1-2	TRBV7-9	.	TGTGCCAGCAGCTCAACCCGGGCCAGGGAATTTTACGGCTACACCTTC	CASSSTRAREFYGYTF
.	TRBJ2-5	TRBV5-1	.	TGCGCCAGCAGCTCCACGCCGGGGATGAGGGAGACCCAGTACTTC	CASSSTPGMRETQYF
TRBD2	TRBJ2-2	TRBV4-1	.	TGCGCCAGCAGCCAAGATCAGGGACTAGCGGGGGGCGGGAAGGCCGGGGAGCTGTTTTTT	CASSQDQGLAGGGKAGELFF
.	TRBJ1-1	TRBV5-1	.	TGCGCCAGCAGCTTGGCCGGAGGGGGATCGAACACTGAAGCTTTCTTT	CASSLAGGGSNTEAFF
.	TRBJ2-7	TRBV29-1	.	TGCAGCGTTGTAGGAGGTCAATCCTACGAGCAGTACTTC	CSVVGGQSYEQYF
.	TRBJ1-5	TRBV10-3	.	TGTGCCATCAGTGAGTTAGACAGAAATCAGCCCCAGCATTTT	CAISELDRNQPQHF
.	TRBJ1-1	TRBV19	.	TGTGCCAGTAGTTCAGGGCCGAACACTGAAGCTTTCTTT	CASSSGPNTEAFF
TRBD1	TRBJ2-7	TRBV7-6	once	TGTGCCAGCAGCTTAGTCCGACAGGGGGCAGACGAGCAGTACTTC	CASSLVRQGADEQYF
TRBD1	TRBJ1-5	TRBV7-2	.	TGTGCCAGCAGCTTATCCCAGGGGGAACGGCCCCAGCATTTT	CASSLSQGERPQHF
.	TRBJ1-1	TRBV7-2	.	TGTGCCAGCAGCTTAGTTTCTGGCGCAAACACTGAAGCTTTCTTT	CASSLVSGANTEAFF
.	TRBJ1-2	TRBV4-1	.	TGCGCCAGCAGCCAAGCGCAGGGTTTTAACTATGGCTACACCTTC	CASSQAQGFNYGYTF
TRBD1	TRBJ1-3	TRBV5-1	.	TGCGCCAGCAGCTTGGCCGGGGGACAGACAAACACCATATATTTT	CASSLAGGQTNTIYF
TRBD1	TRBJ1-5	TRBV5-1	few	TGCGCCAGCAGCGAAGCGGGACAGGGGAATCAGCCCCAGCATTTT	CASSEAGQGNQPQHF
.	TRBJ1-1	TRBV14	.	TGTGCCAGCAGCCAAGCGGGCCCGCGAGGGGTTAACACTGAAGCTTTCTTT	CASSQAGPRGVNTEAFF
TRBD1	TRBJ2-7	TRBV27	.	TGTGCCAGCAGCCCCCCCGGGACAGGGGTCTACGAGCAGTACTTC	CASSPPGTGVYEQYF
.	TRBJ1-1	TRBV28	.	TGTGCCAGCCGCCTAGGAGACAGGTGGATGAACACTGAAGCTTTCTTT	CASRLGDRWMNTEAFF
TRBD1	TRBJ1-1	TRBV12-5	.	TGTGCTAGTGGTTTGCGAGCAGGGGGCATGAACACTGAAGCTTTCTTT	CASGLRAGGMNTEAFF
.	TRBJ1-2	TRBV4-1	.	TGCGCCAGCAGCCAACGGGACATCTATGGCTACACCTTC	CASSQRDIYGYTF
.	TRBJ2-7	TRBV6-1	.	TGTGCCAGCAGTGATGGCTACGAGCAGTACTTC	CASSDGYEQYF
TRBD1	TRBJ1-3	TRBV9	.	TGTGCCAGCAGCGTAGGGGGACAGCAAGTACGCTCTGGAAACACCATATATTTT	CASSVGGQQVRSGNTIYF
.	TRBJ1-2	TRBV2	.	TGTGCCAGCAGTACAGGATACGCTAACTATGGCTACACCTTC	CASSTGYANYGYTF
.	TRBJ2-3	TRBV5-1	.	TGCGCCAGCAGCCAGACGGGGGGCAATGCAGATACGCAGTATTTT	CASSQTGGNADTQYF
TRBD1	TRBJ1-1	TRBV10-3	.	TGTGCCATCAGGGCCGGGACAGGAAGATCGAACACTGAAGCTTTCTTT	CAIRAGTGRSNTEAFF
.	TRBJ1-2	TRBV11-2	.	TGTGCCAGCAGCTTTCGATCTGGCTACACCTTC	CASSFRSGYTF
.	TRBJ1-2	TRBV12-3/TRBV12-4	.	TGTGCCAGCAGTTTAGAGGGCTTCTATGGCTACACCTTC	CASSLEGFYGYTF
.	TRBJ2-2	TRBV30	.	TGTGCCCTCGGGCCTCCGCGGGGTATGGGGGAGCTGTTTTTT	CALGPPRGMGELFF
.	TRBJ1-1	TRBV29-1	.	TGCAGCGTGGGGGGCCCTCAGAATGAAGCTTTCTTT	CSVGGPQNEAFF
.	TRBJ1-1	TRBV4-1	.	TGCGCCAGCAGCCAACCGGGACTCGGCACTGAAGCTTTCTTT	CASSQPGLGTEAFF
.	TRBJ1-1	TRBV3-1/TRBV3-2	.	TGTGCCAGCAGCCAAGGGTCGTCCTCTAATGAAGCTTTCTTT	CASSQGSSSNEAFF
TRBD1	TRBJ1-2	TRBV19	.	TGTGCCAGTAGTGCGCATTCGGACAGGCGGCCTTATGGCTACACCTTC	CASSAHSDRRPYGYTF
.	TRBJ1-2	TRBV6-1	.	TGTGCCAGCAGTGAAGCTATGGGCGGTGGCTACACCTTC	CASSEAMGGGYTF
.	TRBJ1-5	TRBV2	.	TGTGCCAGCAGTGAAGCGGAGGGATCGGCCCAGCATTTT	CASSEAEGSAQHF
.	TRBJ1-2	TRBV10-1	.	TGCGCCAGCAGTGGGCCGTACAGACGGCCTTCTTCTGGCTACACCTTC	CASSGPYRRPSSGYTF
TRBD1	TRBJ1-3	TRBV7-2	.	TGTGCCAGCAGCCCTAGACAGGGAGATTTGGGAAACACCATATATTTT	CASSPRQGDLGNTIYF
.	TRBJ1-3	TRBV18	.	TGTGCCAGCTCACCACCGCCCGGCACCGGAAACACCATATATTTT	CASSPPPGTGNTIYF
.	TRBJ1-1	TRBV5-5	.	TGTGCCAGCAGCTCACCAACAACTGAAGCTTTCTTT	CASSSPTTEAFF
.	TRBJ2-7	TRBV19	.	TGTGCCAGTAATGGCCCGCCACTTTACGAGCAGTACTTC	CASNGPPLYEQYF
.	TRBJ1-4	TRBV6-5	once	TGTGCCAGCAGTTACTTAGCGTTGAGGGGAGAACTGTTTTTT	CASSYLALRGELFF
.	TRBJ1-2	TRBV7-9	.	TGTGCCAGCAGCTCTCAAGGGCCAATCCCTAACTATGGCTACACCTTC	CASSSQGPIPNYGYTF
.	TRBJ1-3	TRBV19	.	TGTGCCAGTATCCGAGGGAGCTCTGGAAACACCATATATTTT	CASIRGSSGNTIYF
.	TRBJ2-1	TRBV15	.	TGTGCCACCAGCAGAGATCGAGGGGGACCCGGGCCCTACAATGAGCAGTTCTTC	CATSRDRGGPGPYNEQFF
TRBD2	TRBJ2-1	TRBV27	.	TGTGCCAGCAGTTCCTTAGCGGGGGCCTACAATGAGCAGTTCTTC	CASSSLAGAYNEQFF
.	TRBJ1-5	TRBV28	.	TGTGCCAGTAAGGGAGTTTATAGCAATCAGCCCCAGCATTTT	CASKGVYSNQPQHF
.	TRBJ1-4	TRBV21-1	.	TGTGCCAGCCCTTCGGACACAGCTAATGAAAAACTGTTTTTT	CASPSDTANEKLFF